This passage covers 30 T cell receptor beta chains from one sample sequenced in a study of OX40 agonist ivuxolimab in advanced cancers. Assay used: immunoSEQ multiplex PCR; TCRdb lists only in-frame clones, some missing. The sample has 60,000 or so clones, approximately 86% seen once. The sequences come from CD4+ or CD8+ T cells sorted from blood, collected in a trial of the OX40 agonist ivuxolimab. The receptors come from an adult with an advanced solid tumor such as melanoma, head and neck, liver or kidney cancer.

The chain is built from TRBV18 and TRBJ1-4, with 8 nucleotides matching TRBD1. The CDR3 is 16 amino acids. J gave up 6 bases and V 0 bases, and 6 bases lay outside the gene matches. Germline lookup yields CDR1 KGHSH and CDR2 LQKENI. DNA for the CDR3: TGTGCCAGCTCACCACCGCGACAGGGGATCGATGAAAAACTGTTTTTT. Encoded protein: CASSPPRQGIDEKLFF.

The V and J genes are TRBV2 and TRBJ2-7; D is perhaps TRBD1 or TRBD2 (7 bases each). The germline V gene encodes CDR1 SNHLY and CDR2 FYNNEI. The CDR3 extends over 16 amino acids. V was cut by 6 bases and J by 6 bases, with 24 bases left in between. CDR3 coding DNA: TGTGCCAGCAGACCCAGACAGGGAGGGAAGAGCGGCGAGCAGTACTTC. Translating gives CASRPRQGGKSGEQYF.

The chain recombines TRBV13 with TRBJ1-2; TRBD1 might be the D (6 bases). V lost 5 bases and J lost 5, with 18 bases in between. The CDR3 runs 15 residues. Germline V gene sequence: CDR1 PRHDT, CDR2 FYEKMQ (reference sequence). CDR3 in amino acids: CASSHRGGLSYGYTF. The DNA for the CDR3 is TGTGCCAGCAGCCATAGGGGGGGGTTGTCATATGGCTACACCTTC.

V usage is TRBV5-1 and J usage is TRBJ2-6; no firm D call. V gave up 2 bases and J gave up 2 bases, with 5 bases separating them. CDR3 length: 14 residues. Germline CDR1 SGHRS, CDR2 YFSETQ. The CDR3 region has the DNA TGCGCCAGCAGCTTAATCACTGGGGCCAACGTCCTGACTTTC. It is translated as CASSLITGANVLTF.

The CDR3 sequence is CASRGLSSGANVLTF. The CDR3 nucleotides read TGTGCCAGCCGAGGGTTAAGCTCTGGGGCCAACGTCCTGACTTTC. V is TRBV6-6 and J is TRBJ2-6; weak D call: TRBD2 (5 bases). The CDR3 covers 15 residues. Germline assignment: CDR1 MNHNY and CDR2 SVGAGI (reference sequence). The V end lost 8 bases, the J end lost 0 bases, and 11 bases lay between the germline ends.

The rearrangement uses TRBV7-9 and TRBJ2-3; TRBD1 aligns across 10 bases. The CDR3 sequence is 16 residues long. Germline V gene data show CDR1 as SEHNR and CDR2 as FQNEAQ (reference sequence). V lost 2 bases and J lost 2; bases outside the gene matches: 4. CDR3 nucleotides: TGTGCCAGCAGCTTATTGGGACAGGGGAACACAGATACGCAGTATTTT. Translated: CASSLLGQGNTDTQYF.

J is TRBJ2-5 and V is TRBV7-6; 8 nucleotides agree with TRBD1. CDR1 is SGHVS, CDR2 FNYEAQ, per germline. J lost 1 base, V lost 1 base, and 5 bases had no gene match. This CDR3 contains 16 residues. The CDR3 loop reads CASSLGRQGLQETQYF. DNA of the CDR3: TGTGCCAGCAGCTTAGGTAGACAGGGGCTCCAAGAGACCCAGTACTTC. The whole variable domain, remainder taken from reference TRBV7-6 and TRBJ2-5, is GAGVSQSPRYKVTKRGQDVALRCDPISGHVSLYWYRQALGQGPEFLTYFNYEAQQDKSGLPNDRFSAERPEGSISTLTIQRTEQRDSAMYRCASSLGRQGLQETQYFGPGTRLLVL.

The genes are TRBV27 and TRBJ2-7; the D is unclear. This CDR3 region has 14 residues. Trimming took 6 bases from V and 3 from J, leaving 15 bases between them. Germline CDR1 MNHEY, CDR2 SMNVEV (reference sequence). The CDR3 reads CASRPHGEVYEQYF. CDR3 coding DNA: TGTGCCAGCAGGCCACACGGAGAGGTCTACGAGCAGTACTTC.

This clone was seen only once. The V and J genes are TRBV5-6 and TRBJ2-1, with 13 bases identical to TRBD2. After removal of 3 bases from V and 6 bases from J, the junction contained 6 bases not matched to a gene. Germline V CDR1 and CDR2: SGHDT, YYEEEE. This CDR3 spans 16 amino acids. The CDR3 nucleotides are TGTGCCAGCAGCTCGACGACTAGCGGGAGGCCCAATGAGCAGTTCTTC. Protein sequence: CASSSTTSGRPNEQFF. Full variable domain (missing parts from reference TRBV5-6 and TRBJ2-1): DAGVTQSPTHLIKTRGQQVTLRCSPKSGHDTVSWYQQALGQGPQFIFQYYEEEERQRGNFPDRFSGHQFPNYSSELNVNALLLGDSALYLCASSSTTSGRPNEQFFGPGTRLTVL.

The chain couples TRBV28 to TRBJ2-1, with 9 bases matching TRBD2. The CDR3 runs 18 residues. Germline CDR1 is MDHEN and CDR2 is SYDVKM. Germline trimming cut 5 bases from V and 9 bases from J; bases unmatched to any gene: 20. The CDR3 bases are TGTGCCAGCAGTCTGTCCTGGAATCGGCGGGGGGGCCACGGTGAGCAGTTCTTC. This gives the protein CASSLSWNRRGGHGEQFF.

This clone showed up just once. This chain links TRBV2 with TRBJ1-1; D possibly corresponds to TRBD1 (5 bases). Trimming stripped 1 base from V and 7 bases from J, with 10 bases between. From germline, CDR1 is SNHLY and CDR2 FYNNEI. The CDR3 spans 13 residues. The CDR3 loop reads CASSEGGVIEAFF. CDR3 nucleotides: TGTGCCAGCAGTGAAGGGGGCGTAATTGAAGCTTTCTTT.

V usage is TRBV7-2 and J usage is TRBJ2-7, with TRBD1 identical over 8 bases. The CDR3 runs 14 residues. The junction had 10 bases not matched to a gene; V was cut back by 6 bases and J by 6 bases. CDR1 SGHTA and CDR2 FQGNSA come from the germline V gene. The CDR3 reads CASREDRGSAEQYF. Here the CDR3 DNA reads TGTGCCAGCAGGGAAGACAGGGGATCCGCCGAGCAGTACTTC.

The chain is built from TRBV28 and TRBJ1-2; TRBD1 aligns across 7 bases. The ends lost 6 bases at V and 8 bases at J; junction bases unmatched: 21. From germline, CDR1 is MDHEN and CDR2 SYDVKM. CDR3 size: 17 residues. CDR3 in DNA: TGTGCCAGCAGCGGGGGGGACAGCGCTACCCGATGGGAGGGCTACACCTTC. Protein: CASSGGDSATRWEGYTF.

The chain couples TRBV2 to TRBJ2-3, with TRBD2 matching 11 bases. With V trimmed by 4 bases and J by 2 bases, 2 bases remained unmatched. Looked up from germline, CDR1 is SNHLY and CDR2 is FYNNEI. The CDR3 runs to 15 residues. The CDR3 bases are TGTGCCAGCAGTGGGGGACTAGCGGTCACAGATACGCAGTATTTT. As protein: CASSGGLAVTDTQYF.

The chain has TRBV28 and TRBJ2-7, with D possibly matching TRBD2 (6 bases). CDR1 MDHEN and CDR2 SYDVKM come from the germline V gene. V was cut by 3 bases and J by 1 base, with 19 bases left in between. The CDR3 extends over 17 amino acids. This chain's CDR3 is CASSFLLRDFRSYEQYF. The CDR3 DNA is TGTGCCAGCAGTTTCCTTTTACGGGACTTCCGATCCTACGAGCAGTACTTC.

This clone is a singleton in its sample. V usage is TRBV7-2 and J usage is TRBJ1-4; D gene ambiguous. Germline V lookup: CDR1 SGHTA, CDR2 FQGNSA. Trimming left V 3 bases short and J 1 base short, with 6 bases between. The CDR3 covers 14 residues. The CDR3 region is CASSFGRTNEKLFF. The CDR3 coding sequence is TGTGCCAGCAGCTTTGGGAGAACTAATGAAAAACTGTTTTTT.

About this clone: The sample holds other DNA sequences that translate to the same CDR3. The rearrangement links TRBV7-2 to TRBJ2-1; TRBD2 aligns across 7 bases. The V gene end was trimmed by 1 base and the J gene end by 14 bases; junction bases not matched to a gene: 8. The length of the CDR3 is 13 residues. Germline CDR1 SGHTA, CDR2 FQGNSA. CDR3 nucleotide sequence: TGTGCCAGCAGCTTAGGGGAACTAGCGAGGGAGTTCTTC. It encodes CASSLGELAREFF.

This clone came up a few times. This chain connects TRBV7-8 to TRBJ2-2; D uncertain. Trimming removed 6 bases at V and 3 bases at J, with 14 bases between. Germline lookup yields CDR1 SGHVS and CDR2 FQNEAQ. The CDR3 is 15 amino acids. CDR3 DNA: TGTGCCAGCAGTCCTCAGAGCTTCTACACCGGGGAGCTGTTTTTT. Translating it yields CASSPQSFYTGELFF.

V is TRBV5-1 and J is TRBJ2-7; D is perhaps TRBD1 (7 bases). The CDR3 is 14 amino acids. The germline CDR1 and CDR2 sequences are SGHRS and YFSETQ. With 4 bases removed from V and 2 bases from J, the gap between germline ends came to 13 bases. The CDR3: CASSRGTDPYEQYF. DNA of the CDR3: TGCGCCAGCAGCCGGGGGACAGACCCCTACGAGCAGTACTTC. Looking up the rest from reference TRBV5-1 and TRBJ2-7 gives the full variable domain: KAGVTQTPRYLIKTRGQQVTLSCSPISGHRSVSWYQQTPGQGLQFLFEYFSETQRNKGNFPGRFSGRQFSNSRSEMNVSTLELGDSALYLCASSRGTDPYEQYFGPGTRLTVT.

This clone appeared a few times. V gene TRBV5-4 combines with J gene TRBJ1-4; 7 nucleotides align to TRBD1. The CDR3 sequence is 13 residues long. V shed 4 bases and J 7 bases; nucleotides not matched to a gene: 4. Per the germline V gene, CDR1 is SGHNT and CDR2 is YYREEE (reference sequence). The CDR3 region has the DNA TGTGCCAGCAGCCTAAGGGGGCGTGAAAAACTGTTTTTT. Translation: CASSLRGREKLFF.

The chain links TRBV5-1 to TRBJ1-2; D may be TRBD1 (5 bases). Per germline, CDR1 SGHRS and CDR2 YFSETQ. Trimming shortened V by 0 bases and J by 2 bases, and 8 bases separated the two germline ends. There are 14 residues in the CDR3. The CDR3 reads CASSLGGINYGYTF. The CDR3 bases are TGCGCCAGCAGCTTGGGGGGGATCAACTATGGCTACACCTTC.

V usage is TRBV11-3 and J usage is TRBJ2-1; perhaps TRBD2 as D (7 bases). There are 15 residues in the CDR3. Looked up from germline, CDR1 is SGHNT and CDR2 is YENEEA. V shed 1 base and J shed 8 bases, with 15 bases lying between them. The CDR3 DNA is TGTGCCAGCAGCTTAGCATTCGGGGGGCCGGATGAGCAGTTCTTC. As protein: CASSLAFGGPDEQFF.

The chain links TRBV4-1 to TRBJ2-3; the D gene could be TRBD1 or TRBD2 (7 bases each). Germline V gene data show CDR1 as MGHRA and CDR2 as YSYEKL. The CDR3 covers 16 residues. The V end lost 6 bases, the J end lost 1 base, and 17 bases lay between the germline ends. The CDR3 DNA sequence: TGCGCCAGCAGGGGAGGGGGCACAGTCGGCACAGATACGCAGTATTTT. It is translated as CASRGGGTVGTDTQYF.

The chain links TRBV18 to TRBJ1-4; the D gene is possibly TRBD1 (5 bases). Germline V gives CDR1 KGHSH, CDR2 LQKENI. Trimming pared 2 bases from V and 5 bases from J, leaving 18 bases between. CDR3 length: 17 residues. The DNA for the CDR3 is TGTGCCAGCTCACCATTCGCCCCTCCGGGGGTCAATGAAAAACTGTTTTTT. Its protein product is CASSPFAPPGVNEKLFF.

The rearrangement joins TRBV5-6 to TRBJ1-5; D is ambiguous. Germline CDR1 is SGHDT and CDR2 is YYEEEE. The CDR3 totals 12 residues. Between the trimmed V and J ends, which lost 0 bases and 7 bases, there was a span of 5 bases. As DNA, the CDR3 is TGTGCCAGCAGCTTGGCCGGGCAGCCCCAGCATTTT. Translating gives CASSLAGQPQHF.

CDR3 in amino acids: CASRGTGGNYGYTF. The DNA for the CDR3 is TGTGCCAGCAGAGGGACAGGGGGTAACTATGGCTACACCTTC. This chain connects TRBV2 to TRBJ1-2; 11 positions match TRBD1. V shed 6 bases and J 1 base; nucleotides not matched to a gene: 1. CDR1 is SNHLY and CDR2 is FYNNEI in the germline V gene. The CDR3 runs to 14 residues.

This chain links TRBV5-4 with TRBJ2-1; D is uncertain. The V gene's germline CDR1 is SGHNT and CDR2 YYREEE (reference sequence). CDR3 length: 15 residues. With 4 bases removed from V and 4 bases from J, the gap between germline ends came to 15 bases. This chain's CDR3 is CASSPDNKGYNEQFF. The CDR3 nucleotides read TGTGCCAGCAGCCCCGACAATAAAGGGTACAATGAGCAGTTCTTC.

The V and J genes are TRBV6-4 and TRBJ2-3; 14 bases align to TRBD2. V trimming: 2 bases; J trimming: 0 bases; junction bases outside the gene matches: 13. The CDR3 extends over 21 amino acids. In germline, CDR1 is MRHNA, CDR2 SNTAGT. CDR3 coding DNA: TGTGCCAGCAGTGACCCTCTGGGGACTAGCGGGAGTAGATCTAGCACAGATACGCAGTATTTT. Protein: CASSDPLGTSGSRSSTDTQYF.

This CDR3 is CASSETGDQPQHF. The DNA of the CDR3 is TGCGCCAGCAGTGAGACCGGGGATCAGCCCCAGCATTTT. The chain has TRBV10-1 and TRBJ1-5, with D unresolved. The germline V and J ends were trimmed by 2 bases and 5 bases, with 7 bases remaining between them. The CDR3 has 13 residues. Germline loops: CDR1 WNHNN, CDR2 SYGVQD (reference sequence).

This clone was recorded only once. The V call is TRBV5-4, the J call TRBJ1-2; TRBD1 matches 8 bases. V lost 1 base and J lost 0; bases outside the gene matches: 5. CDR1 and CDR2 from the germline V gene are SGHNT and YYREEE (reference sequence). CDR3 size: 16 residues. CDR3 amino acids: CASSLSSGGTNYGYTF. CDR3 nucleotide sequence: TGTGCCAGCAGCTTGTCCTCAGGGGGCACTAACTATGGCTACACCTTC.